Below are 13 T cell receptor beta chains sequenced from a single sample in a study of cytomegalovirus exposure and HLA in healthy donors. Primers for the PCR totalled 60 Vbeta and 13 Jbeta. Using immunoSEQ multiplex PCR, the repertoire was profiled, and TCRdb retains in-frame clones only, with some absent. This sample has under 75,000 clones, with 74% found just once. Sequencing input: PBMCs. These receptors originate from a human donor in good health.

The chain links TRBV6-4 to TRBJ2-2, with D unresolved. The CDR3 runs 12 residues. Germline CDR1 MRHNA, CDR2 SNTAGT. V was pared by 4 bases and J by 3 bases, with 3 bases between. The CDR3 DNA reads as TGTGCCAGCAGTGCGGACACCGGGGAGCTGTTTTTT. Its protein is CASSADTGELFF.

The genes are TRBV5-1 and TRBJ2-1; D might be TRBD2 (6 bases). The CDR3 sequence is 15 residues long. Germline V gene lookup returns CDR1 SGHRS and CDR2 YFSETQ. V lost 1 base, J lost 0 bases, and 8 bases lay in between. CDR3 protein: CASSLIAVSYNEQFF. The DNA for the CDR3 is TGCGCCAGCAGCTTGATAGCGGTCTCCTACAATGAGCAGTTCTTC.

This rearrangement joins TRBV27 to TRBJ2-3; 16 bases are a match to TRBD2. The V gene's germline CDR1 is MNHEY and CDR2 SMNVEV (reference sequence). This CDR3 is 16 amino acids long. The V gene end was trimmed by 5 bases and the J gene end by 4 bases; junction bases not matched to a gene: 3. The DNA for the CDR3 is TGTGCCAGCAGTCGGGGACTAGCGGGAGGGGCAGATACGCAGTATTTT. Translation gives CASSRGLAGGADTQYF.

V and J are TRBV9 and TRBJ2-7; 7 bases fit TRBD2. The CDR3 spans 16 residues. CDR1 and CDR2 from the germline V gene are SGDLS and YYNGEE. J was trimmed by 0 bases and V by 4 bases; bases with no gene match: 10. CDR3 sequence reads: CASSPRREGFSYEQYF. In DNA form, the CDR3 reads TGTGCCAGCAGCCCCCGGAGGGAGGGATTCTCCTACGAGCAGTACTTC. Looking up the rest from reference TRBV9 and TRBJ2-7 gives the full variable domain: DSGVTQTPKHLITATGQRVTLRCSPRSGDLSVYWYQQSLDQGLQFLIQYYNGEERAKGNILERFSAQQFPDLHSELNLSSLELGDSALYFCASSPRREGFSYEQYFGPGTRLTVT.

The gene calls are TRBV19 and TRBJ2-2; possibly TRBD1 for D (6 bases). Trimming took off 5 bases at V and 3 bases at J, with 13 bases between the two ends. The CDR3 is 15 amino acids. CDR1 and CDR2 (germline): LNHDA, SQIVND (reference sequence). The DNA of the CDR3 is TGTGCCAGTAGTGACGGGACATGGGACACCGGGGAGCTGTTTTTT. Encoded protein: CASSDGTWDTGELFF. Filled out from reference TRBV19 and TRBJ2-2, the complete variable domain reads DGGITQSPKYLFRKEGQNVTLSCEQNLNHDAMYWYRQDPGQGLRLIYYSQIVNDFQKGDIAEGYSVSREKKESFPLTVTSAQKNPTAFYLCASSDGTWDTGELFFGEGSRLTVL.

This chain uses TRBV9 with TRBJ1-3; D remains ambiguous. Germline values: CDR1 SGDLS, CDR2 YYNGEE. CDR3 length: 16 amino acids. The V and J ends lost 0 bases and 4 bases respectively, with 14 bases between them. CDR3 DNA sequence: TGTGCCAGCAGCGTAGCTTCCGGAGCCATAGGAAACACCATATATTTT. Residues: CASSVASGAIGNTIYF. Full variable domain (remainder filled in from reference TRBV9 and TRBJ1-3): DSGVTQTPKHLITATGQRVTLRCSPRSGDLSVYWYQQSLDQGLQFLIQYYNGEERAKGNILERFSAQQFPDLHSELNLSSLELGDSALYFCASSVASGAIGNTIYFGEGSWLTVV.

This clone appeared once. CDR3: CASSPSRTGGGGDGYTF. The CDR3 coding sequence is TGTGCCAGCAGCCCCAGCCGGACAGGGGGGGGTGGCGATGGCTACACCTTC. The chain uses TRBV27 and TRBJ1-2; 10 bases fit TRBD1. V was clipped by 6 bases and J by 6 bases; unmatched bases: 16. Germline lookup yields CDR1 MNHEY and CDR2 SMNVEV (reference sequence). CDR3 length: 17 amino acids.

The J gene is TRBJ2-5, the V gene TRBV12-5; D unresolved. V was pared by 3 bases and J by 3 bases, with 8 bases between. CDR3 length: 13 residues. Germline CDR1 and CDR2: LGHNT and FRNRAP. CDR3 bases: TGTGCTAGTGGTTTACGGCTAGAAGAGACCCAGTACTTC. As protein: CASGLRLEETQYF.

This clone showed up just once. This chain connects TRBV7-9 to TRBJ1-4, with no clear D. V gave up 1 base and J gave up 3 bases, with 9 bases separating them. This CDR3 spans 15 amino acids. Per germline, CDR1 SEHNR and CDR2 FQNEAQ (reference sequence). For the CDR3, the DNA is TGTGCCAGCAGCTTAGGACCTCGGGCTAATGAAAAACTGTTTTTT. This gives the protein CASSLGPRANEKLFF.

The chain links TRBV5-6 to TRBJ2-1, with 10 nucleotides matching TRBD2. The CDR3 covers 18 residues. The germline CDR1 and CDR2 sequences are SGHDT and YYEEEE. The trim removed 4 bases at V and 8 bases at J, leaving 18 bases unmatched. CDR3 residues: CASSPPRRASGSHDEQFF. The CDR3 region has the DNA TGTGCCAGCAGCCCCCCGCGGAGGGCTAGCGGGAGTCACGATGAGCAGTTCTTC.

The chain combines TRBV10-3 with TRBJ2-1, with TRBD1 identical over 7 bases. Germline V CDR1 and CDR2: ENHRY, SYGVKD. This CDR3 is 14 amino acids long. The J segment lost 10 bases and the V segment lost 6 bases, leaving 12 bases of the junction unmatched. CDR3 sequence: CAIRDDRDTGEQFF. CDR3 nucleotides: TGTGCCATCAGAGACGACAGGGATACCGGGGAGCAGTTCTTC.

This chain uses TRBV27 with TRBJ2-7; TRBD2 matches at 9 bases. Germline CDR1 MNHEY, CDR2 SMNVEV (reference sequence). The CDR3 is 15 residues long. Unmatched junction bases numbered 11, after V lost 5 bases and J lost 6 bases. The chain's CDR3 is CASSLSGGYLVEQYF. DNA of the CDR3: TGTGCCAGCAGTCTTAGCGGGGGCTACCTAGTCGAGCAGTACTTC.

The CDR3 region is CASSLRDRGGGEQFF. In nucleotides, the CDR3 is TGCGCCAGCAGCTTGAGGGACAGGGGAGGGGGTGAGCAGTTCTTC. The J gene is TRBJ2-1, the V gene TRBV5-1; 10 nucleotides align to TRBD1. The CDR3 length is 15 residues. The germline V gene encodes CDR1 SGHRS and CDR2 YFSETQ. Trimming removed 1 base from V and 9 bases from J; junction bases left unmatched: 7. Full variable domain (remainder filled in from reference TRBV5-1 and TRBJ2-1): KAGVTQTPRYLIKTRGQQVTLSCSPISGHRSVSWYQQTPGQGLQFLFEYFSETQRNKGNFPGRFSGRQFSNSRSEMNVSTLELGDSALYLCASSLRDRGGGEQFFGPGTRLTVL.